Listed here are 12 T cell receptor beta chains from one sample, sequenced in a study of T cell repertoires in cytomegalovirus infection (dated 2019 in TCRdb). For sequencing, an Illumina HiSeq 1500 was employed. Using fastp trimming at Q25 and MiXCR clonotype assembly, TCRdb reanalyzed the public sequencing data and kept in-frame beta chains. Identical CDR3 protein sequences are pooled into one entry, listed with their most common genes and DNA. The sample contains 650,000 to 900,000 distinct CDR3 sequences, under 35% of them found a single time. Roughly 14% of the sample comes from the top ten. Their antigen targets remain unknown. The treatment or condition tag for this specimen amounts to: in vitro stimulation with specific CMV peptide epitopes to enrich CMV-specific T cells. The sample here was cultured CD8+ T cells from PBMCs, taken from culture after CMV antigen stimulation. The receptors come from a human donor in good health (CMV status not recorded). Some clones in this sample may be carry-over from other donors' samples.

The table lists this clonotype with many counts. The rearrangement links TRBV4-1 to TRBJ2-1; no clear D gene. Germline V gives CDR1 MGHRA, CDR2 YSYEKL. The CDR3 runs to 13 residues. Deletions cut 1 base from V and 7 bases from J, with 8 bases between. As DNA, the CDR3 is TGCGCCAGCAGCCAAGGATTAGGAAATGAGCAGTTCTTC. This sequence encodes CASSQGLGNEQFF.

This clonotype was seen more than once but under ten times. The V call is TRBV28, the J call TRBJ2-1; 14 nucleotides match TRBD2. Germline trimming cut 3 bases from V and 8 bases from J; bases unmatched to any gene: 6. CDR1 and CDR2 from the germline V gene are MDHEN and SYDVKM. The CDR3 spans 16 residues. CDR3 in amino acids: CASSFLTSGGGDEQFF. The CDR3 DNA reads TGTGCCAGCAGTTTCCTGACTAGCGGGGGGGGCGATGAGCAGTTCTTC.

This clonotype was picked up a small number of times. This rearrangement joins TRBV10-3 to TRBJ2-7; D may be TRBD1 or TRBD2 (5 bases each). Germline CDR1 reads ENHRY; CDR2 reads SYGVKD. The V gene lost 10 bases and the J gene lost 0 bases, with 10 bases spanning the gap. The CDR3 loop spans 12 amino acids. The CDR3 reads CATMGVSYEQYF. In DNA form, the CDR3 reads TGTGCCACGATGGGGGTCTCCTACGAGCAGTACTTC.

This clonotype was seen only a few times. The chain recombines TRBV7-9 with TRBJ2-7; 9 nucleotides line up with TRBD1. V gave up 5 bases and J gave up 2 bases; unmatched junction bases: 10. CDR1 and CDR2 (germline): SEHNR, FQNEAQ (reference sequence). There are 16 residues in the CDR3. CDR3 coding DNA: TGTGCCAGCAGCCCGGAGGACAGGGGAAGTACCTACGAGCAGTACTTC. Amino acids: CASSPEDRGSTYEQYF.

This clonotype has a handful of counts. The chain carries TRBV7-6 and TRBJ2-1; D gene uncertain. Germline assignment: CDR1 SGHVS and CDR2 FNYEAQ. The CDR3 has 13 amino acids. Trimming left V 4 bases short and J 9 bases short, with 13 bases between. In DNA form, the CDR3 reads TGTGCCAGCAGCTACGGGTGGATGGGTGAGCAGTTCTTC. Amino acid sequence: CASSYGWMGEQFF.

This clonotype has just a few counts. V and J are TRBV27 and TRBJ2-1; maybe TRBD2 (6 bases). The CDR3 is made up of 14 amino acids. The V and J ends lost 6 bases and 2 bases respectively, with 11 bases between them. Germline V lookup: CDR1 MNHEY, CDR2 SMNVEV (reference sequence). CDR3 sequence: CASREGGAYNEQFF. CDR3 nucleotide sequence: TGTGCCAGCAGGGAGGGCGGGGCCTACAATGAGCAGTTCTTC.

CDR3: CSAFRYGVNTEAFF. The DNA of the CDR3 is TGCAGTGCTTTCCGGTACGGGGTGAACACTGAAGCTTTCTTT. The rearrangement uses TRBV20-1 and TRBJ1-1; D unclear. In germline, CDR1 is DFQATT, CDR2 SNEGSKA (reference sequence). V gave up 5 bases and J gave up 0 bases, with 13 bases separating them. The CDR3 totals 14 residues.

J is TRBJ2-2 and V is TRBV10-3, with a weak D call TRBD1 (6 bases). The CDR3 is 18 amino acids. In germline, CDR1 is ENHRY, CDR2 SYGVKD. V lost 3 bases and J 1 base, leaving 18 bases between the germline ends. The chain's CDR3 is CAISEDRWSAENTGELFF. The CDR3 region has the DNA TGTGCCATCAGTGAAGACAGGTGGTCCGCTGAGAACACCGGGGAGCTGTTTTTT.

The chain recombines TRBV7-9 with TRBJ1-2; 7 nucleotides line up with TRBD1. Per the germline V gene, CDR1 is SEHNR and CDR2 is FQNEAQ (reference sequence). The J segment lost 0 bases and the V segment lost 5 bases, leaving 6 bases of the junction unmatched. The CDR3 is 15 amino acids. CDR3 sequence: CASSNRQGTNYGYTF. Here the CDR3 DNA reads TGTGCCAGCAGCAACAGACAGGGCACTAACTATGGCTACACCTTC.

This sequence joins TRBV15 and TRBJ2-1; D is unresolved. This CDR3 has 12 residues. CDR1 and CDR2 (germline): LNHNV, YYDKDF (reference sequence). Trimming took off 8 bases at V and 3 bases at J, with 8 bases between the two ends. CDR3 DNA: TGTGCCACCCGGATGAGCTACAATGAGCAGTTCTTC. It is translated as CATRMSYNEQFF.

This clonotype was recorded at least ten times. The chain recombines TRBV7-9 with TRBJ2-5, with a possible D match to TRBD2 (6 bases). V was clipped by 6 bases and J by 2 bases, with 13 bases between them. Per the germline V gene, CDR1 is SEHNR and CDR2 is FQNEAQ (reference sequence). CDR3 length equals 14 residues. In nucleotides, the CDR3 is TGTGCCAGCAGTTTTCCCGGGGGTCAAGAGACCCAGTACTTC. Residues: CASSFPGGQETQYF.

In this sample, this clonotype turned up a few times. J is TRBJ2-1 and V is TRBV4-2, with D tentatively TRBD1 (6 bases). CDR1 and CDR2 from the germline V gene are LGHNA and YNFKEQ. With 8 bases removed from V and 6 bases from J, the gap between germline ends came to 14 bases. The CDR3 runs 13 residues. In DNA form, the CDR3 reads TGTGCCAGCTGGCAGACAGGAGTCAATGAGCAGTTCTTC. This codes for CASWQTGVNEQFF.